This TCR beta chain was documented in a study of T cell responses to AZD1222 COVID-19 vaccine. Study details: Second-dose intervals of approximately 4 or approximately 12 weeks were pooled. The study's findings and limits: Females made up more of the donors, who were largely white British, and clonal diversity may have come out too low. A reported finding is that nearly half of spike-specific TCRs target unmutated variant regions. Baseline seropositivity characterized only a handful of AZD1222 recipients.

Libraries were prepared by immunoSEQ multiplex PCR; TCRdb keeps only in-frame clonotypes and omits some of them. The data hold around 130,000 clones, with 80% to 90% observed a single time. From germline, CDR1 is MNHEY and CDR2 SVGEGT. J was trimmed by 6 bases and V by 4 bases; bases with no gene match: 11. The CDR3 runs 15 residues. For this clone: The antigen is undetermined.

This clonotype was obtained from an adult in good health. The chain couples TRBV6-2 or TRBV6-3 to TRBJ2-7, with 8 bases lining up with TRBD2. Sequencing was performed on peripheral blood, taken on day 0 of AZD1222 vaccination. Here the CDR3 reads CASSSHSSGRGEQYF. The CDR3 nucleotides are TGTGCCAGCAGTTCCCATTCCAGCGGGAGAGGCGAGCAGTACTTC.